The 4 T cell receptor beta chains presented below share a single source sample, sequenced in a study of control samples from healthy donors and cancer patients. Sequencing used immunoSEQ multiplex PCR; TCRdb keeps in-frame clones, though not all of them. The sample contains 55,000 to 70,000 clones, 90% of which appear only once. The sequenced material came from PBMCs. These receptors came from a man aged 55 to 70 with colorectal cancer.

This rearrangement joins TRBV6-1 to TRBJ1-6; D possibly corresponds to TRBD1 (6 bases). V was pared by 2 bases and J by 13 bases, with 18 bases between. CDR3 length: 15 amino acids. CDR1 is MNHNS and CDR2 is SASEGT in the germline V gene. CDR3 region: CASSEWGGLGYPLHF. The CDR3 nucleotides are TGTGCCAGCAGTGAATGGGGGGGGCTTGGGTATCCCCTCCACTTT.

CDR3 amino acids: CASSYRPSGGYEQYF. CDR3 DNA: TGTGCCAGCAGTTACAGGCCTAGCGGGGGCTACGAGCAGTACTTC. This rearrangement joins TRBV6-5 to TRBJ2-7, with 10 bases matching TRBD2. This CDR3 has 15 amino acids. The V gene's germline CDR1 is MNHEY and CDR2 SVGAGI. V shed 2 bases and J 3 bases; nucleotides not matched to a gene: 4.

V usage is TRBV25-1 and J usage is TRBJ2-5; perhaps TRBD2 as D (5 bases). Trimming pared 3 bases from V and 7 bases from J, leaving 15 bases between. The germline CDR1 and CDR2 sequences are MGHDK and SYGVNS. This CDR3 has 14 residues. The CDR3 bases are TGTGCCAGCAGTGACCGGACTGTCCCAGGGACCCAGTACTTC. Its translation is CASSDRTVPGTQYF.

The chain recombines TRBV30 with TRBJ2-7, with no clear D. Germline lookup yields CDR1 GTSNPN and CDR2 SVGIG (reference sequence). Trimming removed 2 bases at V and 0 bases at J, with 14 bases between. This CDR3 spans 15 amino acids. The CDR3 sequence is CAWSPKFVSSYEQYF. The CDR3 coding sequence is TGTGCCTGGAGTCCCAAGTTCGTATCCTCCTACGAGCAGTACTTC.